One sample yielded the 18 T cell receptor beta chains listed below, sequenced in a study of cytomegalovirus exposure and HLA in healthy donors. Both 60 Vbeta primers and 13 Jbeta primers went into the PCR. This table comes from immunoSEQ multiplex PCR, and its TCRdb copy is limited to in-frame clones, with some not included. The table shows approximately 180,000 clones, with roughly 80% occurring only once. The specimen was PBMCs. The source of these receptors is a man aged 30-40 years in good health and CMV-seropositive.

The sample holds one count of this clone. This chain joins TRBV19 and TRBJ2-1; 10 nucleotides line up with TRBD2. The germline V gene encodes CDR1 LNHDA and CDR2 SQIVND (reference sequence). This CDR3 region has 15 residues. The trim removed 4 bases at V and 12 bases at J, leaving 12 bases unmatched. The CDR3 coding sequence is TGTGCCAGTAGTAGTAGCGGGGGGCCCGCCTTTGGGCAGTTCTTC. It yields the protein CASSSSGGPAFGQFF.

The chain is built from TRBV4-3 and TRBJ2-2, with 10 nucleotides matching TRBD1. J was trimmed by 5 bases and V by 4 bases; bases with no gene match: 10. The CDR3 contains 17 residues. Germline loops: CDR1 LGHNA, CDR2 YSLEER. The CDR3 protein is CASSRGEGTGDTGELFF. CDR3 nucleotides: TGCGCCAGCAGCCGAGGGGAGGGGACAGGGGATACCGGGGAGCTGTTTTTT.

The CDR3 bases are TGTGCCAGCAGCTTGGGGTTGGCAGGGCAGCCCCAGCATTTT. Translated, it gives CASSLGLAGQPQHF. V and J are TRBV5-6 and TRBJ1-5, with a tentative D call TRBD1 (5 bases). V lost 0 bases, J lost 7 bases, and 11 bases lay in between. Germline loops: CDR1 SGHDT, CDR2 YYEEEE. The CDR3 is 14 amino acids.

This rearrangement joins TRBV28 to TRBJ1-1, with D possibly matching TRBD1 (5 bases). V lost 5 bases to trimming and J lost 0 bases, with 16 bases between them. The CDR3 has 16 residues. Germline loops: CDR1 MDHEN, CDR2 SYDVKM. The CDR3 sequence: CASSPPWGVVNTEAFF. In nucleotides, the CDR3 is TGTGCCAGCAGTCCTCCGTGGGGGGTCGTGAACACTGAAGCTTTCTTT. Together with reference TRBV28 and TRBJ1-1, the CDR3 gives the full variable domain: DVKVTQSSRYLVKRTGEKVFLECVQDMDHENMFWYRQDPGLGLRLIYFSYDVKMKEKGDIPEGYSVSREKKERFSLILESASTNQTSMYLCASSPPWGVVNTEAFFGQGTRLTVV.

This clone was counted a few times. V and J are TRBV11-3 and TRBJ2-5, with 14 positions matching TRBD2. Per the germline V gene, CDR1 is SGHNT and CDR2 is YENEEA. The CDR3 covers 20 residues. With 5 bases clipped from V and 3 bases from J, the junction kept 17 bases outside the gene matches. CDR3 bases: TGTGCCAGCAGCCGACGACCTCTTCAGGGGACTAGCGGGGGAAAAGAGACCCAGTACTTC. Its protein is CASSRRPLQGTSGGKETQYF.

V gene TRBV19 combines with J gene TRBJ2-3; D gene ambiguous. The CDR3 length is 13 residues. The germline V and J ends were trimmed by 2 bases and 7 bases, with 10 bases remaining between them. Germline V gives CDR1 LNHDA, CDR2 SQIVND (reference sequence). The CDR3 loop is CASSIQAQHTQYF. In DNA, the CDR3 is TGTGCCAGTAGTATACAGGCACAGCATACGCAGTATTTT.

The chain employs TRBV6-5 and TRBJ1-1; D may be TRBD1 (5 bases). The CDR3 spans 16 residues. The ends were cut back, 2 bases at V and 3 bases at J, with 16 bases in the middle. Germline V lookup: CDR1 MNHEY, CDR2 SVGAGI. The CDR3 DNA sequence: TGTGCCAGCAGTTACGGTCAGGGTGGGTCCTACACTGAAGCTTTCTTT. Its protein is CASSYGQGGSYTEAFF.

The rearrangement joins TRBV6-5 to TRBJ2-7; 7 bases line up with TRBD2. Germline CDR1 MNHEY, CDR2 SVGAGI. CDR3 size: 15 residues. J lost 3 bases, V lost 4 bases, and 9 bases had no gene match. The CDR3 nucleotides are TGTGCCAGCAGTTCCCAACCTAGCGGTGGCTACGAGCAGTACTTC. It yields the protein CASSSQPSGGYEQYF.

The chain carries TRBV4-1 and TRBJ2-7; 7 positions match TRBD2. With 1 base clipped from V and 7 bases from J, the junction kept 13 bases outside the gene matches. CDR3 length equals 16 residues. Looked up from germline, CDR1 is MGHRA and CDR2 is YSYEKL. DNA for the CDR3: TGCGCCAGCAGCCAAGTCGGACTAGTCCCCGGTGGGGAGCAGTACTTC. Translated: CASSQVGLVPGGEQYF.

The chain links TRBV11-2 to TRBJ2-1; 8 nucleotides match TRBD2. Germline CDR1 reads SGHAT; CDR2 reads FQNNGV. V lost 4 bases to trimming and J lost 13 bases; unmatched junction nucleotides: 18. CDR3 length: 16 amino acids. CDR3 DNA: TGTGCCAGCAGCTCCCAAGCTGGTAGCGGGACAAGGCGCCAGTTCTTC. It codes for CASSSQAGSGTRRQFF.

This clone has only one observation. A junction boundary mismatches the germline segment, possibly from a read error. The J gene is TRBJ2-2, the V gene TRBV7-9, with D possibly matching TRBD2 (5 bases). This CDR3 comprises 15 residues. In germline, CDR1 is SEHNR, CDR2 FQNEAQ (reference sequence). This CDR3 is CSSSLPSRVPGELFF. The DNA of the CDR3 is TGTTCCAGCAGCTTACCTTCGCGGGTTCCCGGGGAGCTGTTTTTT.

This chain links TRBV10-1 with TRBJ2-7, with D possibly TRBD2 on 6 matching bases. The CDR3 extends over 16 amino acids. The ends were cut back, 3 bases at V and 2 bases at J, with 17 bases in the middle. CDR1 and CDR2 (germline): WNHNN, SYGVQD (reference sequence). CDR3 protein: CASSDGGKARPYEQYF. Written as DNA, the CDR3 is TGCGCCAGCAGTGACGGCGGGAAGGCAAGGCCCTACGAGCAGTACTTC.

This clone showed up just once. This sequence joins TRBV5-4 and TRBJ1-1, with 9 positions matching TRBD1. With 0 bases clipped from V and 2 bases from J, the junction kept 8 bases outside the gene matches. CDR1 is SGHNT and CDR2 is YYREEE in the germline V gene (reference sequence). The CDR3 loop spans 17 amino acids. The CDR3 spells CASSLEVGTGSNTEAFF. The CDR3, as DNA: TGTGCCAGCAGCTTGGAGGTGGGGACAGGGTCCAACACTGAAGCTTTCTTT.

CDR3 protein: CASSLETGNYGYTF. The DNA of the CDR3 is TGCGCCAGCAGCTTGGAGACAGGGAACTATGGCTACACCTTC. V is TRBV5-1 and J is TRBJ1-2; TRBD1 matches 7 bases. This CDR3 contains 14 residues. V lost 0 bases and J lost 2; bases outside the gene matches: 1. Germline V gives CDR1 SGHRS, CDR2 YFSETQ.

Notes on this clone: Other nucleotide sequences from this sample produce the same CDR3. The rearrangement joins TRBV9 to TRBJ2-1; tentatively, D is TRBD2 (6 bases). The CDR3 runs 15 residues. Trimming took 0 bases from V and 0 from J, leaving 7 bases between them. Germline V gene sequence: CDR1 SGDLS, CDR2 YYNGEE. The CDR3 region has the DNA TGTGCCAGCAGCGTAGCGGGAGTCTCCTACAATGAGCAGTTCTTC. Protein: CASSVAGVSYNEQFF.

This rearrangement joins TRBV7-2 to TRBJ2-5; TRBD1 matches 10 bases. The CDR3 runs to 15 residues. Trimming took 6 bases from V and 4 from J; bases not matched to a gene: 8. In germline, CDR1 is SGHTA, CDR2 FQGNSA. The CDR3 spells CASSFRQGALETQYF. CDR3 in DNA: TGTGCCAGCAGTTTTCGACAGGGGGCGTTAGAGACCCAGTACTTC.

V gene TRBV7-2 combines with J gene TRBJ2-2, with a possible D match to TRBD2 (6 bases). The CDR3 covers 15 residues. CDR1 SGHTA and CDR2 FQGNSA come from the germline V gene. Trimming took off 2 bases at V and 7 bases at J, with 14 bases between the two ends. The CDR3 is CASSLRSGGSGELFF. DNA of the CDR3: TGTGCCAGCAGCTTAAGATCCGGGGGAAGCGGGGAGCTGTTTTTT. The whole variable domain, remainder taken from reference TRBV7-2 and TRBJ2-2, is GAGVSQSPSNKVTEKGKDVELRCDPISGHTALYWYRQSLGQGLEFLIYFQGNSAPDKSGLPSDRFSAERTGGSVSTLTIQRTQQEDSAVYLCASSLRSGGSGELFFGEGSRLTVL.

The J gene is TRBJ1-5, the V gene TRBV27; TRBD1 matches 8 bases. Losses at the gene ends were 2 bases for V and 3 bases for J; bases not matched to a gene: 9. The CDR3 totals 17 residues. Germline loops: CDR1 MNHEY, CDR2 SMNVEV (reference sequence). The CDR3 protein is CASSLPPGQVFNQPQHF. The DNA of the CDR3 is TGTGCCAGCAGTTTACCTCCGGGACAGGTTTTCAATCAGCCCCAGCATTTT.